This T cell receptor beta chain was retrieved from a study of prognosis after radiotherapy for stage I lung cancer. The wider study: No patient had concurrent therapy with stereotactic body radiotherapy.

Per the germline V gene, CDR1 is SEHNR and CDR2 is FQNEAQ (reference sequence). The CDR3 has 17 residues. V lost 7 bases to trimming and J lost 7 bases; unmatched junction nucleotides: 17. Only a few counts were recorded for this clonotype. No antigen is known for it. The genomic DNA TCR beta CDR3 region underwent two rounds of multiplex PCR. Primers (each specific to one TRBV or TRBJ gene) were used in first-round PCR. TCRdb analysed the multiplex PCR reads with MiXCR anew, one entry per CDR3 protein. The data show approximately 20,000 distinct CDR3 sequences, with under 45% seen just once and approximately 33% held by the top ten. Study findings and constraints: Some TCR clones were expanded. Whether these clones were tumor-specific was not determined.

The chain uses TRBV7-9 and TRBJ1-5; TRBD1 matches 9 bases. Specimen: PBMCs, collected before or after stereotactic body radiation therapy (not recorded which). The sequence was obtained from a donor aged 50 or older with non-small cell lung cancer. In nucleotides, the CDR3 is TGTGCCAGCATCTTCCCACGCCCGGGACAGGGTCGACAGCCCCAGCATTTT. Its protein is CASIFPRPGQGRQPQHF. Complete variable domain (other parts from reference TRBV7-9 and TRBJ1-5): DTGVSQNPRHKITKRGQNVTFRCDPISEHNRLYWYRQTLGQGPEFLTYFQNEAQLEKSRLLSDRFSAERPKGSFSTLEIQRTEQGDSAMYLCASIFPRPGQGRQPQHFGDGTRLSIL.